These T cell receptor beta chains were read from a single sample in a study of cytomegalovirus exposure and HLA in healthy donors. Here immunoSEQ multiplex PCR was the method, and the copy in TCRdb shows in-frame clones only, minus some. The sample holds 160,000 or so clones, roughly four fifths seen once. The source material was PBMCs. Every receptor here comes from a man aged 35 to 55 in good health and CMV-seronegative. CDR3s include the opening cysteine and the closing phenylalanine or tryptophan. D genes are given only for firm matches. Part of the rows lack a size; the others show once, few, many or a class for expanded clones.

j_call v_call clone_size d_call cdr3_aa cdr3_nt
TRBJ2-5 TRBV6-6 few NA CASSYPDNQETQYF TGTGCCAGCAGTTACCCGGACAACCAAGAGACCCAGTACTTC
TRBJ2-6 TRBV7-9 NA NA CASSANRDSGANVLTF TGTGCCAGCAGCGCGAACAGGGACTCTGGGGCCAACGTCCTGACTTTC
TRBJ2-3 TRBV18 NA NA CASSPNFHIRTVGTDTQYF TGTGCCAGCTCACCAAATTTCCATATCAGGACAGTGGGCACAGATACGCAGTATTTT
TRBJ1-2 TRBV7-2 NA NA CASNHRGGQSYGYTF TGTGCCAGCAATCACCGCGGCGGACAGAGCTATGGCTACACCTTC
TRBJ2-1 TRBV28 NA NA CASSSSFEPYSYNEQFF TGTGCCAGCAGTTCCAGTTTCGAACCTTACTCCTACAATGAGCAGTTCTTC
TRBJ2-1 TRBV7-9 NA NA CSSSFSGGANEQFF TGTTCCAGCAGCTTCTCCGGAGGGGCGAATGAGCAGTTCTTC
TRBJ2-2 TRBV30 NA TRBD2 CAWEPGLAGEKFTGELFF TGTGCCTGGGAACCGGGACTAGCGGGAGAGAAGTTCACCGGGGAGCTGTTTTTT
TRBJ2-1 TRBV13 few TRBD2 CASSSRGREGLNEQFF TGTGCCAGCAGCTCGCGGGGGCGGGAGGGCCTCAATGAGCAGTTCTTC
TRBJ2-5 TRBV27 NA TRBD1 CASSAGTGGAQTQYF TGTGCCAGCAGTGCCGGGACAGGGGGCGCACAGACCCAGTACTTC
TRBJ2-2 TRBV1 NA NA CTSSQGPSDSHGELFF TGCACCAGCAGCCAGGGGCCGTCAGACAGCCACGGGGAGCTGTTTTTT
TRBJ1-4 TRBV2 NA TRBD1 CASTTGTGDEKLFF TGTGCCAGCACCACCGGGACAGGGGATGAAAAACTGTTTTTT
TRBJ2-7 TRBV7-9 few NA CSSSPRDTYEQYF TGTTCCAGCAGCCCCAGGGACACCTACGAGCAGTACTTC
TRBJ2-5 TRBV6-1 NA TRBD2 CAGGTSGPWAQYF TGTGCCGGGGGGACTAGCGGACCTTGGGCCCAGTACTTC
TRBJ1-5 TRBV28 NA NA CAIPSGDSNQPQHF TGTGCCATCCCCTCCGGGGATAGCAATCAGCCCCAGCATTTT
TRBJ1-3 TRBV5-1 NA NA CASSPLSGNTIYF TGCGCCAGCAGCCCCTTATCTGGAAACACCATATATTTT
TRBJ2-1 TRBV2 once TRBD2 CARDETSGKVYNEQFF TGTGCCAGGGATGAGACTAGCGGGAAAGTGTACAATGAGCAGTTCTTC
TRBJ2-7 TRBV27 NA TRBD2 CASSLIPGTSSGEQYF TGTGCCAGCAGTCTCATCCCCGGGACTAGCAGTGGCGAGCAGTACTTC
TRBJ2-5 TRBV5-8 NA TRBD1 CASSPGTGGSETQYF TGTGCCAGCAGTCCCGGGACAGGGGGTTCGGAGACCCAGTACTTC
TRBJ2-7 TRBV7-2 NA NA CASSLQDSLSYEQYF TGTGCCAGCAGCTTACAGGACAGCCTCTCCTACGAGCAGTACTTC
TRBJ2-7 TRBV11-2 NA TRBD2 CASSLEGLAGKPSEQYF TGTGCCAGCAGCTTGGAGGGACTAGCGGGGAAGCCGAGCGAGCAGTACTTC